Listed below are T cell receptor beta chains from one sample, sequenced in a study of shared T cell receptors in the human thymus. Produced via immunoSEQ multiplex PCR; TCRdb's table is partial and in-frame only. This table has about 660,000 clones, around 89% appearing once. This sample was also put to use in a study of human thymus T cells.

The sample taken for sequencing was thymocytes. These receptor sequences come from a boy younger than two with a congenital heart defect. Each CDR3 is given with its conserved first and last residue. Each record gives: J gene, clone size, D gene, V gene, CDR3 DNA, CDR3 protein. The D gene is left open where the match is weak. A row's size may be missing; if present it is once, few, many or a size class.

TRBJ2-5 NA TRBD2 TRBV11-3 TGTGCCAGCAGCTCGGGACTAGCGGGAGATCTAATCTGGCAAGAGACCCAGTACTTC CASSSGLAGDLIWQETQYF
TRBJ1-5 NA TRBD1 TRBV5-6 TGTGCCAGCAGCCCGGGGACAGGACTTAGCAATCAGCCCCAGCATTTT CASSPGTGLSNQPQHF
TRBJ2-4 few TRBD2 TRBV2 TGTGCCAGCAGGATTGGGACTAGCGGGAAGCAAAACATTCAGTACTTC CASRIGTSGKQNIQYF
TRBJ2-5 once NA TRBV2 TGTGCCAGCAGTGAATACCGGAGGGACGAGGAGACCCAGTACTTC CASSEYRRDEETQYF
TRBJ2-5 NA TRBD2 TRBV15 TGTGCCACCAGCACCGTCGGGCTAGCGGGTATTCAAGAGACCCAGTACTTC CATSTVGLAGIQETQYF
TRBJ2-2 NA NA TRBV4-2 TGTGCCAGCAGCCAAGTTCCCCCAGGGCGCACCGGGGAGCTGTTTTTT CASSQVPPGRTGELFF
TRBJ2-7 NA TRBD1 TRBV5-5 TGTGCCAGCAGCTTGGCGGGACAGGGTGCCTACGAGCAGTACTTC CASSLAGQGAYEQYF
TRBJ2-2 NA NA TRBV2 TGTGCCAGCAATGTGGGCAGGGACACCGGGGAGCTGTTTTTT CASNVGRDTGELFF
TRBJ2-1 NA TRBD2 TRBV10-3 TGTGCCATCAGTGACACGGGCGGGAGGGGGAACAATGAGCAGTTCTTC CAISDTGGRGNNEQFF
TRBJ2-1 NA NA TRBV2 TGTGCCAGCAGGGAACCTAGCGAACTCAATGAGCAGTTCTTC CASREPSELNEQFF
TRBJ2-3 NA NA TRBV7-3 TGTGCCAGCAGCTTTGGACTAAACCCCAGCACAGATACGCAGTATTTT CASSFGLNPSTDTQYF
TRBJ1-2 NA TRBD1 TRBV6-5 TGTGCCAGCAGTTACCCGAGGGGGCAGGGGTATGGCTACACCTTC CASSYPRGQGYGYTF
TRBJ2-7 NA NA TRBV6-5 TGTGCCAGCAGCCCTACTACCCAGGGCTACGAGCAGTACTTC CASSPTTQGYEQYF